The rows below give T cell receptor beta chains drawn from one sample of a study of shared clonotypes between healthy human individuals. Libraries were prepared by immunoSEQ multiplex PCR; TCRdb keeps only in-frame clonotypes and omits some of them. The sample lists fewer than 3 million clones, 85% to 95% seen once, with more than 0.35% in the top ten. What was sequenced was naive CD4+ T cells from PBMCs. These receptors came from a man between 18 and 35 years old in good health. Some clones in this sample may be carry-over from other donors' samples. Each CDR3 is given with its conserved first and last residue. A D gene is named only where the DNA matches it firmly. Size values are once, few and many counts, or a class for expanded clones, and some rows have none.

J gene,clone size,V gene,D gene,CDR3 DNA,CDR3 protein
TRBJ1-4,once,TRBV5-1,-,TGCGCCAGCAGCGTAGGCTCGACAGTAGCTAATGAAAAACTGTTTTTT,CASSVGSTVANEKLFF
TRBJ2-7,-,TRBV5-5,-,TGTGCCAGCAGCTTGGCCGGGACCTCCGCTTCTCGGGAGCAGTACTTC,CASSLAGTSASREQYF
TRBJ1-3,-,TRBV28,-,TGTGCCAGCACCCCTCGGGGACGCTCTGGAAACACCATATATTTT,CASTPRGRSGNTIYF
TRBJ1-6,-,TRBV27,-,TGTGCCAGCAGTTTACAACCCCGACAGATTAATTCACCCCTCCACTTT,CASSLQPRQINSPLHF
TRBJ2-7,few,TRBV5-1,TRBD1,TGCGCCAGCAGGGACAGGGACCTCGAGCAGTACTTC,CASRDRDLEQYF
TRBJ1-1,-,TRBV7-9,-,TGTGCCAGCAGCCCTGGGGGTAAAGCTTTCTTT,CASSPGGKAFF
TRBJ1-1,once,TRBV6-1,-,TGTGCCAGCAGTGAAAGGGTAGGGCTCGGGAACACTGAAGCTTTCTTT,CASSERVGLGNTEAFF
TRBJ2-2,-,TRBV18,-,TGTGCCAGCTCACCATCCGTTAACACCGGGGAGCTGTTTTTT,CASSPSVNTGELFF
TRBJ2-5,once,TRBV30,TRBD1,TGTGCCTGGAGTCGCCCGGGACAGGGGTTTCCCCAAGAGACCCAGTACTTC,CAWSRPGQGFPQETQYF
TRBJ2-2,-,TRBV19,-,TGTGCCAGTAGTAAGCGGGACAGGCCCACCGGGGAGCTGTTTTTT,CASSKRDRPTGELFF
TRBJ2-1,-,TRBV18,TRBD2,TGTGCCAGCTCACCACGCGTAGCGGGAGTGCGCCCCAATGAGCAGTTCTTC,CASSPRVAGVRPNEQFF
TRBJ2-7,once,TRBV9,TRBD2,TGTGCCAGCAGCACCAGCGGGGAGTACTCCTACGAGCAGTACTTC,CASSTSGEYSYEQYF
TRBJ2-2,-,TRBV5-1,-,TGCGCCAGCAGCCCGGGCGGGGGGGAGCTGTTTTTT,CASSPGGGELFF
TRBJ1-2,-,TRBV28,-,TGTGCCAGCAGTTCAGGCTATGGCTACACCTTC,CASSSGYGYTF
TRBJ2-7,-,TRBV7-3,-,TGTGCCAGCAGCGTCGGGGTACACTACGAGCAGTACTTC,CASSVGVHYEQYF
TRBJ2-1,-,TRBV6-1,TRBD2,TGTGCCAGCGTGAAGAATAGCGGGAGCAATGAGCAGTTCTTC,CASVKNSGSNEQFF
TRBJ1-1,-,TRBV4-1,-,TGCGCCAGCAGCCGAGTAACGGGTTTCGGCACTGAAGCTTTCTTT,CASSRVTGFGTEAFF
TRBJ2-1,-,TRBV11-2,TRBD2,TGTGCCAGCAGCCCGAGACTAGCCGGGGAGCAGTTCTTC,CASSPRLAGEQFF
TRBJ2-1,-,TRBV19,TRBD1,TGTGCCAGTAGTATTCGGACAGGGCAGGATGAGCAGTTCTTC,CASSIRTGQDEQFF
TRBJ2-7,-,TRBV5-4,TRBD1,TGTGCCAGCAGCCTGACAGGGGGCTACGAGCAGTACTTC,CASSLTGGYEQYF
TRBJ2-1,-,TRBV4-3,-,TGCGCCAGCAGCCAAAGACACTCCCGGGGTTCCTACAATGAGCAGTTCTTC,CASSQRHSRGSYNEQFF
TRBJ1-2,-,TRBV10-2,-,TGCGCCAGCAGTGATCAGACAAATGTAGGCTACACCTTC,CASSDQTNVGYTF
TRBJ1-2,-,TRBV13,-,TGTGCCAGCAGCCGAGCTGGGCTTAACTATGGCTACACCTTC,CASSRAGLNYGYTF
TRBJ1-1,-,TRBV18,-,TGTGCCAGCTCACCACCCGGCTTATTCGGAGCTTTCTTT,CASSPPGLFGAFF
TRBJ1-2,few,TRBV27,-,TGTGCCAGCCAAGAGAACAGCCTGGGCCGCTATGGCTACACCTTC,CASQENSLGRYGYTF
TRBJ2-7,-,TRBV29-1,TRBD2,TGCAGCGTTGCAGCTAGCGGGATGTACGAGCAGTACTTC,CSVAASGMYEQYF
TRBJ1-5,-,TRBV15,-,TGTGCCACCAGCAGATCCTTGAGGCTGACCGATCAGCCCCAGCATTTT,CATSRSLRLTDQPQHF
TRBJ2-7,-,TRBV28,TRBD2,TGTGCCAGCAGTCAGACTAGCGGGAGAGGCGAGCAGTACTTC,CASSQTSGRGEQYF
TRBJ1-1,-,TRBV12-5,-,TGTGCTAGTGGTTTGGTAGGCGGGAAAGAGGCTTTCTTT,CASGLVGGKEAFF
TRBJ2-1,-,TRBV27,-,TGTGCCAGCAGTTCTCGGGTCACCTACCCGTACAATGAGCAGTTCTTC,CASSSRVTYPYNEQFF
TRBJ1-1,-,TRBV28,-,TGTGCCAGCAGCCGGATGTCCGCGGCTGAAGCTTTCTTT,CASSRMSAAEAFF
TRBJ2-5,-,TRBV7-2,-,TGTGCCAGCAGCCCCCCTGGGCGGAAGGTGGAGACCCAGTACTTC,CASSPPGRKVETQYF
TRBJ2-5,once,TRBV10-3,TRBD1,TGTGCCATCAGTGAGTTCGACGGGACAGGGCGGGAGACCCAGTACTTC,CAISEFDGTGRETQYF
TRBJ1-5,-,TRBV6-6,-,TGTGCCAGCAAGGGGAATCAGCCCCAGCATTTT,CASKGNQPQHF
TRBJ1-1,-,TRBV29-1,-,TGCAGCGTGTCAACTGGCAGCAGGGCCACTGAAGCTTTCTTT,CSVSTGSRATEAFF
TRBJ2-7,-,TRBV6-6,-,TGTGCCAGCAGTTACTATCCGGCAGGGAGCTCCTACGAGCAGTACTTC,CASSYYPAGSSYEQYF
TRBJ2-7,-,TRBV4-1,-,TGCGCCAGCAGCCAGGCGAGTGCCTACGAGCAGTACTTC,CASSQASAYEQYF
TRBJ1-1,-,TRBV9,-,TGTGCCAGCAGCGTTAGGGGTAACGCGAACACTGAAGCTTTCTTT,CASSVRGNANTEAFF
TRBJ2-2,-,TRBV28,-,TGTGCCAGCAGTTTCCTTACTCCGACCGGGGAGCTGTTTTTT,CASSFLTPTGELFF
TRBJ2-1,-,TRBV20-1,-,TGCAGCGGGAGTTCCTACAATGAGCAGTTCTTC,CSGSSYNEQFF